The 8 T cell receptor beta chains below all came from one sample that was sequenced in a study of T cells in Graves' hyperthyroidism and ophthalmopathy. What was amplified from RNA transcripts were TCR beta CDR3 regions. Carried out on the TCR CDR3, a first-round RT-PCR used the HTBI primer set. TCRdb re-called the multiplex PCR reads with MiXCR, one entry per CDR3 protein. The repertoire holds about 410,000 distinct CDR3 sequences, with about 15% as singletons. Sequenced sample: blood. The receptors shown here come from a woman in her 30s with Graves' ophthalmopathy.

This clonotype has at least ten counts. The rearrangement uses TRBV9 and TRBJ2-3; TRBD1 aligns across 8 bases. From germline, CDR1 is SGDLS and CDR2 YYNGEE. The CDR3 runs 17 residues. V shed 7 bases, J shed 4 bases, and the junction held 17 bases outside the gene matches. The CDR3 loop is CASATGLRTGIADTQYF. The CDR3 coding sequence is TGTGCCAGCGCCACCGGGCTCAGGACAGGGATAGCAGATACGCAGTATTTT.

This clonotype was observed at least ten times. The genes are TRBV27 and TRBJ1-1; possibly TRBD1 for D (5 bases). The germline V gene encodes CDR1 MNHEY and CDR2 SMNVEV (reference sequence). The CDR3 totals 18 residues. V shed 5 bases and J shed 0 bases, with 22 bases lying between them. CDR3 protein: CASSPITGAQALNTEAFF. The CDR3 DNA reads TGTGCCAGCAGTCCCATTACCGGAGCACAGGCATTGAACACTGAAGCTTTCTTT.

V and J are TRBV5-1 and TRBJ2-7; 8 nucleotides align to TRBD2. Trimming removed 5 bases from V and 0 bases from J; junction bases left unmatched: 10. The CDR3 consists of 16 residues. The V gene's germline CDR1 is SGHRS and CDR2 YFSETQ. CDR3 in amino acids: CASSRGGRSSSYEQYF. CDR3 in DNA: TGCGCCAGCAGTCGGGGGGGCCGGTCATCCTCCTACGAGCAGTACTTC.

This clonotype was picked up many times. V usage is TRBV20-1 and J usage is TRBJ2-7; D not resolved. The germline CDR1 and CDR2 sequences are DFQATT and SNEGSKA (reference sequence). Between the trimmed V and J ends, which lost 1 base and 2 bases, there was a span of 9 bases. This CDR3 contains 13 residues. Written as DNA, the CDR3 is TGCAGTGCTAGAGGACCAACACCCTACGAGCAGTACTTC. Encoded protein: CSARGPTPYEQYF.

In this sample, this clonotype turned up many times. The V and J genes are TRBV7-2 and TRBJ2-2, with 8 positions matching TRBD2. V shed 5 bases, J shed 5 bases, and the junction held 10 bases outside the gene matches. Germline V lookup: CDR1 SGHTA, CDR2 FQGNSA. The CDR3 spans 16 residues. The CDR3 loop reads CASSLFLAGGTGELFF. The CDR3, as DNA: TGTGCCAGCAGCCTTTTTTTGGCGGGGGGAACCGGGGAGCTGTTTTTT. The full variable domain, rest sourced from reference TRBV7-2 and TRBJ2-2, is GAGVSQSPSNKVTEKGKDVELRCDPISGHTALYWYRQSLGQGLEFLIYFQGNSAPDKSGLPSDRFSAERTGGSVSTLTIQRTQQEDSAVYLCASSLFLAGGTGELFFGEGSRLTVL.

There are many counts of this clonotype. The chain combines TRBV2 with TRBJ2-1; TRBD1 is a possible D gene (5 bases). The CDR3 has 14 amino acids. Looked up from germline, CDR1 is SNHLY and CDR2 is FYNNEI. Trimming cost V 6 bases and J 8 bases, with 17 bases left between them. The CDR3, as DNA: TGTGCCAGCAGCGCACAGGCCGGGTTCGATGAGCAGTTCTTC. It encodes CASSAQAGFDEQFF.

In its sample, this clonotype was seen many times. The chain recombines TRBV7-2 with TRBJ2-3; 7 bases match TRBD1. The CDR3 contains 14 residues. With V trimmed by 5 bases and J by 1 base, 3 bases remained unmatched. From germline, CDR1 is SGHTA and CDR2 FQGNSA. This CDR3 is CASSADRGTDTQYF. CDR3 sequence (DNA): TGTGCCAGCAGCGCAGACAGGGGCACAGATACGCAGTATTTT.

This clonotype was observed at least ten times. V gene TRBV30 combines with J gene TRBJ1-3; 8 bases agree with TRBD1. Losses at the gene ends were 3 bases for V and 0 bases for J; bases not matched to a gene: 7. From germline, CDR1 is GTSNPN and CDR2 SVGIG (reference sequence). This CDR3 contains 16 residues. CDR3 sequence reads: CAWRHRGIVSGNTIYF. CDR3 DNA: TGTGCCTGGAGACACAGGGGGATTGTCTCTGGAAACACCATATATTTT.